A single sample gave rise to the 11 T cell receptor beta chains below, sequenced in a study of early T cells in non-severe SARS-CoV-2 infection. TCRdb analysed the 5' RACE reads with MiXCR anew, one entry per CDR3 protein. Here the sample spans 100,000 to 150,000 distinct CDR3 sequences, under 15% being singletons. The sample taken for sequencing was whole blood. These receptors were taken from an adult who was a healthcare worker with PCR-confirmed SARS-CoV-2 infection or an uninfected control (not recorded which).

CDR3 amino acids: CASSLAGSKQYGYTF. The CDR3 DNA is TGTGCCAGCAGCTTAGCGGGGTCCAAGCAATATGGCTACACCTTC. The chain is built from TRBV7-9 and TRBJ1-2; no clear D. Germline CDR1 SEHNR, CDR2 FQNEAQ (reference sequence). The CDR3 runs to 15 residues. Trimming pared 0 bases from V and 5 bases from J, leaving 13 bases between. Full variable domain (remainder filled in from reference TRBV7-9 and TRBJ1-2): DTGVSQNPRHKITKRGQNVTFRCDPISEHNRLYWYRQTLGQGPEFLTYFQNEAQLEKSRLLSDRFSAERPKGSFSTLEIQRTEQGDSAMYLCASSLAGSKQYGYTFGSGTRLTVV.

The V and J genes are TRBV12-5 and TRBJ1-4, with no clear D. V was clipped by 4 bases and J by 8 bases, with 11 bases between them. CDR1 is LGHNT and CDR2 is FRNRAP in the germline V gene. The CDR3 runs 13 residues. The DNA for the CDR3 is TGTGCTAGTGGTTCACCGCCCGGGGAAAAACTGTTTTTT. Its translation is CASGSPPGEKLFF.

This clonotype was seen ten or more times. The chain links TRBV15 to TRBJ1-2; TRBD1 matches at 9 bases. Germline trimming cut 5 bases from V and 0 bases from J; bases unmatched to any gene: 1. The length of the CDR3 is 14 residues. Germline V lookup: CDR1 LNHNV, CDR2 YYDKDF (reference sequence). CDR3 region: CATSGDRANYGYTF. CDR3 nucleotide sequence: TGTGCCACCAGCGGGGACAGGGCTAACTATGGCTACACCTTC.

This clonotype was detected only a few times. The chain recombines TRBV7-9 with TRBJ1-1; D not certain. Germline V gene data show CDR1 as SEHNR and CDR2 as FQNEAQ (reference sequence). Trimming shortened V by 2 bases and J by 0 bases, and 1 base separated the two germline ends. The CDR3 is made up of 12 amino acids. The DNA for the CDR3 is TGTGCCAGCAGCTTAATGAACACTGAAGCTTTCTTT. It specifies CASSLMNTEAFF.

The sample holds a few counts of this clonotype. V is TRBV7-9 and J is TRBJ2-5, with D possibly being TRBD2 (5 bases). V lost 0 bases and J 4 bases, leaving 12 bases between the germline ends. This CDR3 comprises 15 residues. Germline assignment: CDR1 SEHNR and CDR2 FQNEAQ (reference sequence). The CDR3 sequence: CASSLASGSRETQYF. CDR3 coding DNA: TGTGCCAGCAGCTTAGCCAGCGGATCTCGAGAGACCCAGTACTTC.

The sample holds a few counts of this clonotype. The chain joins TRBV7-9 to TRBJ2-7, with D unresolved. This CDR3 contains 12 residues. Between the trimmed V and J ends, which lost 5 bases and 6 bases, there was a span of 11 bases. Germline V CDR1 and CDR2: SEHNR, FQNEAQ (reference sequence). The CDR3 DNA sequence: TGTGCCAGCAGCCCCGGAGAGGCCGAGCAGTACTTC. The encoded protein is CASSPGEAEQYF.

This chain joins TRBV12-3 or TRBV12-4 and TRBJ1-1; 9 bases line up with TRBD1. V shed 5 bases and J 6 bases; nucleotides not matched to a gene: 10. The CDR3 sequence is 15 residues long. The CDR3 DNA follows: TGTGCCAGCAGTGGACTGGACAGGGGTGGGCCTGAAGCTTTCTTT. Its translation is CASSGLDRGGPEAFF.

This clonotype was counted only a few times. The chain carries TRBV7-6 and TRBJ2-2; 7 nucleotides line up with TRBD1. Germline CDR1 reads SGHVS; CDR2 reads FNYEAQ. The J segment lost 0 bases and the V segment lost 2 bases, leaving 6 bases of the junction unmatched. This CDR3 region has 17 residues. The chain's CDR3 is CASSLNPQGPNTGELFF. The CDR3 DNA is TGTGCCAGCAGCTTAAACCCACAGGGGCCGAACACCGGGGAGCTGTTTTTT.

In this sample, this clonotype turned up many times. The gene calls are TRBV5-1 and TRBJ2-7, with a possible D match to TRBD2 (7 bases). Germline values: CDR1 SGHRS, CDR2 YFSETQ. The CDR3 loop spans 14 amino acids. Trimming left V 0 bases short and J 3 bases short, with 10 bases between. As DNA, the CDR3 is TGCGCCAGCAGCTTGGACGGGGGGCACTACGAGCAGTACTTC. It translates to CASSLDGGHYEQYF.

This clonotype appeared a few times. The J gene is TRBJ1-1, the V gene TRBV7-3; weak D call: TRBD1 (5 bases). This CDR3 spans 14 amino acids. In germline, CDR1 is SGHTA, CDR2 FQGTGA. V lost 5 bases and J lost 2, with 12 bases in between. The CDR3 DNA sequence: TGTGCCAGCAGCCGGCAGGGCTCTAACACTGAAGCTTTCTTT. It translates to CASSRQGSNTEAFF.

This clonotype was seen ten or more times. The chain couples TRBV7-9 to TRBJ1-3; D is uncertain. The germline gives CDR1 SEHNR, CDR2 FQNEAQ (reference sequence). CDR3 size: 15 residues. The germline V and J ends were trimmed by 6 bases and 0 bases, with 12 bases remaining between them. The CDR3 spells CASRGRAVSGNTIYF. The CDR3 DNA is TGTGCCAGCAGAGGGAGGGCGGTCTCTGGAAACACCATATATTTT.